What follows are 6 T cell receptor beta chains derived from one specimen sequenced in a study of regulatory T cells in long-lasting Graves disease (dated by TCRdb to the early 2020s). The library was produced with multiplex PCR. These reads were obtained on an Illumina HiSeq 4000. To build TCR beta libraries, CDR3 regions were amplified by Arm-PCR using iRepertoire HTBI primers. TCRdb passed the public sequencing reads through fastp at Q25 and MiXCR, retaining productive beta sequences. Each entry merges the rows of one CDR3 protein and shows their most common DNA and genes. The sample table holds hundreds of thousands of distinct CDR3 sequences, of which less than 25% were seen once. Less than 25% of the sample is in the top ten clones. Reading the label with the study, this specimen's time point is: persistent/refractory GD, antithyroid drugs over 5 years with positive TRAb. For both TCR sequencing and RNA sequencing, RNA was extracted from PBMCs using TRIzol.

Sequencing was performed on peripheral blood mononuclear cells (PBMCs), taken when the disease was refractory, from a patient treated with antithyroid drugs. These TCRs come from a female donor with Graves disease.

The chain recombines TRBV20-1 with TRBJ2-7, with TRBD2 identical over 10 bases. The V segment lost 0 bases and the J segment 3 bases; nucleotides outside the gene matches: 8. The germline CDR1 and CDR2 sequences are DFQATT and SNEGSKA (reference sequence). This CDR3 has 16 amino acids. In nucleotides, the CDR3 is TGCAGTGCTAGAGATCGGGCTAGCGGGAGTCACTACGAGCAGTACTTC. Its protein product is CSARDRASGSHYEQYF.

This clonotype came up many times. This chain connects TRBV28 to TRBJ2-7, with 8 bases identical to TRBD2. Germline CDR1 is MDHEN and CDR2 is SYDVKM. The V segment lost 3 bases and the J segment 3 bases; nucleotides outside the gene matches: 7. The CDR3 contains 15 residues. CDR3 loop: CASSFSGKPSYEQYF. CDR3 nucleotides: TGTGCCAGCAGTTTTAGCGGGAAGCCCAGCTACGAGCAGTACTTC.

This clonotype was observed a single time. The V and J genes are TRBV20-1 and TRBJ2-5, with D possibly matching TRBD2 (5 bases). The V end lost 6 bases, the J end lost 2 bases, and 13 bases lay between the germline ends. This CDR3 is built from 13 residues. Germline V gene sequence: CDR1 DFQATT, CDR2 SNEGSKA (reference sequence). For the CDR3, the DNA is TGCAGTGCCCCCGCGGGCAGTCAAGAGACCCAGTACTTC. It codes for CSAPAGSQETQYF.

There are a few counts of this clonotype. Its ends do not fully match the called genes, so a read error is possible. The chain joins TRBV6-1 to TRBJ2-7; 12 nucleotides match TRBD2. This CDR3 contains 15 residues. Germline CDR1 reads MNHNS; CDR2 reads SASEGT. This CDR3 is CASRPRLAGENEQCF. The CDR3 DNA reads as TGTGCCAGCAGACCACGACTAGCGGGAGAAAACGAGCAGTGCTTC.

The sample holds a few counts of this clonotype. The chain employs TRBV19 and TRBJ1-1, with a possible D match to TRBD1 (6 bases). The V end was cut by 8 bases, the J end by 0 bases, with 13 bases between. Germline values: CDR1 LNHDA, CDR2 SQIVND (reference sequence). The CDR3 runs to 14 residues. CDR3 amino acids: CASAGAGMNTEAFF. Here the CDR3 DNA reads TGTGCCAGTGCGGGGGCCGGGATGAACACTGAAGCTTTCTTT.

This clonotype turned up a few times. This rearrangement joins TRBV24-1 to TRBJ1-5; D unresolved. CDR1 is KGHDR and CDR2 is SFDVKD in the germline V gene. The V end lost 3 bases, the J end lost 5 bases, and 4 bases lay between the germline ends. The CDR3 extends over 12 amino acids. The chain's CDR3 is CATSDADQPQHF. The CDR3 bases are TGTGCCACCAGTGATGCCGATCAGCCCCAGCATTTT.